These T cell receptor beta chains were read from a single sample in a study of cytomegalovirus exposure and HLA in healthy donors. Assay: immunoSEQ multiplex PCR; the TCRdb copy retains only in-frame clones and omits some. The sample yields 250,000 to 300,000 clones, around 91% seen once. The sample comprised PBMCs. These receptors originate from a woman between 18 and 29 years old in good health and CMV-seronegative. Each CDR3 is given with its conserved first and last residue. Each record gives: J gene, clone size, D gene, V gene, CDR3 DNA, CDR3 protein. D genes are given only for firm matches. Clone sizes are given selectively: once, few, many, or a class where the clone is expanded.

>TRBJ1-5|-|-|TRBV28
TGTGCCAGCAGTTACACAATCAATCAGCCCCAGCATTTT
CASSYTINQPQHF
>TRBJ2-1|once|TRBD2|TRBV5-1
TGCGCCAGCAGCCCATTGTCTAGCGGGGGGGCCGATGAGCAGTTCTTC
CASSPLSSGGADEQFF
>TRBJ2-3|once|-|TRBV7-3
TGTGCCAGCAGCTTACAGGGCACAGATACGCAGTATTTT
CASSLQGTDTQYF
>TRBJ2-3|-|TRBD2|TRBV5-1
TGCGCCAGCAGCTCCGCGGGAGGGGGGGATACGCAGTATTTT
CASSSAGGGDTQYF
>TRBJ1-6|-|TRBD1|TRBV7-9
TGTGCCAGCAGCCCCGACTGGGACAGGGATTGGACATCCCTCCACTTT
CASSPDWDRDWTSLHF
>TRBJ1-6|-|TRBD1|TRBV10-2
TGCGCCAGCAGTGAGCCACAGGGGGTGGCAGATAATTCACCCCTCCACTTT
CASSEPQGVADNSPLHF
>TRBJ1-1|-|TRBD1|TRBV7-2
TGTGCCAGCAGCCTTACAGGGGGCGAAGCTTTCTTT
CASSLTGGEAFF
>TRBJ2-2|-|-|TRBV7-2
TGTGCCAGCAGCTTCGTCGGCGGGCCCAACACCGGGGAGCTGTTTTTT
CASSFVGGPNTGELFF
>TRBJ1-5|once|-|TRBV28
TGTGCCAGCATTGATAGCGCACTTCAGCCCCAGCATTTT
CASIDSALQPQHF
>TRBJ1-1|-|-|TRBV5-1
TGCGCCAGCAGAGGGGGTGCGGAGAACACTGAAGCTTTCTTT
CASRGGAENTEAFF
>TRBJ1-2|-|-|TRBV23-1
TGCGCCAGCAGTCAATCGAGGCGGGACGGCTATGGCTACACCTTC
CASSQSRRDGYGYTF
>TRBJ1-2|-|TRBD1|TRBV9
TGTGCCAGCAGCGTAGGAGGTGGGACAGGGGGCCTCTATGGCTACACCTTC
CASSVGGGTGGLYGYTF
>TRBJ1-1|-|TRBD1|TRBV19
TGTGCCAGTAGTACTAGGGACAGCTTGAACACTGAAGCTTTCTTT
CASSTRDSLNTEAFF
>TRBJ2-1|-|-|TRBV5-1
TGCGCCAGCAGCTTGGGCTTATACGGTGAGCAGTTCTTC
CASSLGLYGEQFF
>TRBJ2-5|-|-|TRBV18
TGTGCCAGCTCACCACTAGGCGGAGGGTCCCAAGAGACCCAGTACTTC
CASSPLGGGSQETQYF
>TRBJ2-1|-|TRBD1|TRBV11-2
TGTGCCAGCAGCCTGACAGGGGACCCCTACAATGAGCAGTTCTTC
CASSLTGDPYNEQFF
>TRBJ1-4|once|-|TRBV25-1
TGTGCCAGCAGAGGCGGGGGTAATGAAAAACTGTTTTTT
CASRGGGNEKLFF
>TRBJ2-2|-|-|TRBV2
TGTGCCAGCAGTGACAGTTCGAACACCGGGGAGCTGTTTTTT
CASSDSSNTGELFF
>TRBJ2-3|once|-|TRBV28
TGTGCCAGCAGCCCTCAAGCCGGGTCCGATACGCAGTATTTT
CASSPQAGSDTQYF
>TRBJ2-7|-|TRBD2|TRBV9
TGTGCCAGCAGCGTAGACCGGGGGGGCCACGAGCAGTACTTC
CASSVDRGGHEQYF
>TRBJ2-5|-|-|TRBV28
TGTGCCAGCAGTTGGGGGGAACGGGCTACTGAGGAGACCCAGTACTTC
CASSWGERATEETQYF
>TRBJ1-1|-|TRBD1|TRBV6-1
TGTGCCAGCAGTGGAAAATGGACAGGGCTCATGAACACTGAAGCTTTCTTT
CASSGKWTGLMNTEAFF
>TRBJ2-7|-|TRBD2|TRBV27
TGTGCCAGCAGCACAACTAGCGGGGGCTACGAGCAGTACTTC
CASSTTSGGYEQYF
>TRBJ1-2|-|-|TRBV7-9
TGTGCCAGCACCCTCGGGGGGGCATCGTATGGCTACACCTTC
CASTLGGASYGYTF
>TRBJ1-1|-|-|TRBV9
TGTGCCAGCAGCCCATCAGGGGAGAGTGAAGCTTTCTTT
CASSPSGESEAFF
>TRBJ2-2|once|TRBD2|TRBV7-6
TGTGCCAGCAGCGCACTAGCGGGGGGGACTTACACCGGGGAGCTGTTTTTT
CASSALAGGTYTGELFF
>TRBJ2-2|-|TRBD2|TRBV4-3
TGCGCCAGCAGCCAAGATGGGGCGGGGAGGGTGATGGCTACCGGGGAGCTGTTTTTT
CASSQDGAGRVMATGELFF
>TRBJ2-3|-|-|TRBV29-1
TGCAGCGTCCGCTCATTAGCGGAAACAGATACGCAGTATTTT
CSVRSLAETDTQYF
>TRBJ2-1|-|TRBD2|TRBV4-1
TGCGCCAGCAGCTCTAGCGGTAACTCCTACAATGAGCAGTTCTTC
CASSSSGNSYNEQFF
>TRBJ1-2|-|-|TRBV27
TGTGCCAGCAGTTTTCAGGGGACGGGTGGCTACACCTTC
CASSFQGTGGYTF
>TRBJ2-5|-|-|TRBV6-1
TGTGCCAGCAGTGACGAAGGGGGTCTGTTATGGGAGACCCAGTACTTC
CASSDEGGLLWETQYF
>TRBJ2-7|once|-|TRBV28
TGTGCCAGCAGTTTAGGACTACACTCCTACGAGCAGTACTTC
CASSLGLHSYEQYF
>TRBJ2-3|-|TRBD1|TRBV2
TGTGCCACTAGATTACCCCGGGACAGGAGCACAGATACGCAGTATTTT
CATRLPRDRSTDTQYF
>TRBJ2-7|-|-|TRBV5-1
TGCGCCAGCAGCGGGACTTTTCCCTCCTACGAGCAGTACTTC
CASSGTFPSYEQYF
>TRBJ2-1|-|TRBD2|TRBV5-8
TGTGCCAGCAGTTCCGGGACTAGCAGTTACAATGAGCAGTTCTTC
CASSSGTSSYNEQFF
>TRBJ2-7|-|TRBD1|TRBV27
TGTGCCAGCAGTTCGAGACAGGGGGCGGGGTCCTACGAGCAGTACTTC
CASSSRQGAGSYEQYF
>TRBJ2-2|-|TRBD1|TRBV10-3
TGTGCCATCAGTTCTAGGACAGGGTGGGACACCGGGGAGCTGTTTTTT
CAISSRTGWDTGELFF